The 9 T cell receptor beta chains below all came from one sample that was sequenced in a study of Ad26.COV2.S vaccination and SARS-CoV-2 variants. Only in-frame clones appear in the TCRdb table, and some are missing; sequencing was by immunoSEQ multiplex PCR. This table holds over 400,000 clones, less than 95% found once. Specified treatment: 15 to 20 received Ad26.COV2.S at low or high dose, single or two shots; several received placebo; per-sample allocation not given. Samples analyzed were those drawn on day 63 after the first vaccine or placebo injection. Sample: peripheral blood, taken in a trial of Ad26.COV2.S vaccine versus placebo. The receptor source for this set is a person between 18 and 59 years old who received the Ad26.COV2.S COVID-19 vaccine or a placebo.

This chain links TRBV20-1 with TRBJ2-7, with D hard to call. The CDR3 spans 10 residues. CDR1 and CDR2 from the germline V gene are DFQATT and SNEGSKA (reference sequence). The V gene lost 7 bases and the J gene lost 4 bases, with 8 bases spanning the gap. The CDR3 spells CSVQPYEQYF. The CDR3 DNA reads as TGCAGTGTCCAGCCGTACGAGCAGTACTTC.

This clone was found a few times. This chain links TRBV5-4 with TRBJ2-7; TRBD1 might be the D (6 bases). Deletions cut 4 bases from V and 7 bases from J, with 12 bases between. Per germline, CDR1 SGHNT and CDR2 YYREEE (reference sequence). This CDR3 contains 12 residues. The CDR3 here is CASSIAGAEQYF. DNA for the CDR3: TGTGCCAGCAGCATCGCAGGGGCTGAGCAGTACTTC.

The V gene is TRBV7-6, the J gene TRBJ2-7; D uncertain. Trimming pared 1 base from V and 0 bases from J, leaving 7 bases between. Germline CDR1 is SGHVS and CDR2 is FNYEAQ. There are 14 residues in the CDR3. CDR3 region: CASSLGGNSYEQYF. The CDR3 DNA reads as TGTGCCAGCAGCTTAGGAGGTAACTCCTACGAGCAGTACTTC.

This clone was found once. This chain connects TRBV6-1 to TRBJ1-1; perhaps TRBD1 as D (5 bases). Germline values: CDR1 MNHNS, CDR2 SASEGT. The CDR3 has 14 amino acids. V lost 2 bases, J lost 5 bases, and 12 bases lay in between. The CDR3 DNA is TGTGCCAGCAGTGAAACGGGGGTGAGAACTGAAGCTTTCTTT. This encodes CASSETGVRTEAFF.

The sample holds a few counts of this clone. This chain connects TRBV15 to TRBJ1-1; D remains unclear. The CDR3 loop spans 14 amino acids. Looked up from germline, CDR1 is LNHNV and CDR2 is YYDKDF (reference sequence). V dropped 5 bases and J dropped 1 base, with 11 bases sitting between them. Written as DNA, the CDR3 is TGTGCCACCAGCCTTCCTTTCTGGAACACTGAAGCTTTCTTT. Its protein is CATSLPFWNTEAFF.

V usage is TRBV2 and J usage is TRBJ2-2, with TRBD1 matching over 7 bases. V lost 5 bases to trimming and J lost 4 bases; unmatched junction nucleotides: 7. CDR1 and CDR2 from the germline V gene are SNHLY and FYNNEI. The length of the CDR3 is 15 residues. In DNA, the CDR3 is TGTGCCAGCAGTCCCAAACCAGGGGGCACCGGGGAGCTGTTTTTT. It specifies CASSPKPGGTGELFF.

This clone was seen more than once but under ten times. The chain links TRBV7-9 to TRBJ2-7, with 7 bases identical to TRBD2. CDR1 SEHNR and CDR2 FQNEAQ come from the germline V gene (reference sequence). The CDR3 covers 15 residues. V shed 0 bases, J shed 3 bases, and the junction held 5 bases outside the gene matches. CDR3 sequence: CASSLAPGGIYEQYF. Written as DNA, the CDR3 is TGTGCCAGCAGCTTAGCGCCGGGAGGTATCTACGAGCAGTACTTC. The whole variable domain, remainder taken from reference TRBV7-9 and TRBJ2-7, is DTGVSQNPRHKITKRGQNVTFRCDPISEHNRLYWYRQTLGQGPEFLTYFQNEAQLEKSRLLSDRFSAERPKGSFSTLEIQRTEQGDSAMYLCASSLAPGGIYEQYFGPGTRLTVT.

This clone came up once. The V gene is TRBV9, the J gene TRBJ2-7; D uncertain. Trimming cost V 0 bases and J 1 base, with 11 bases left between them. CDR3 length: 15 amino acids. The germline gives CDR1 SGDLS, CDR2 YYNGEE. In nucleotides, the CDR3 is TGTGCCAGCAGCGTAGCCGTGGGTCAGTCCTACGAGCAGTACTTC. Amino acid sequence: CASSVAVGQSYEQYF. The variable domain in full, completed from reference TRBV9 and TRBJ2-7, reads DSGVTQTPKHLITATGQRVTLRCSPRSGDLSVYWYQQSLDQGLQFLIQYYNGEERAKGNILERFSAQQFPDLHSELNLSSLELGDSALYFCASSVAVGQSYEQYFGPGTRLTVT.

This clone has a count of ten or more. The chain uses TRBV4-2 and TRBJ2-7; a weak D match, TRBD1 (5 bases). V was pared by 0 bases and J by 2 bases, with 14 bases between. The length of the CDR3 is 16 residues. CDR1 and CDR2 from the germline V gene are LGHNA and YNFKEQ. CDR3 in DNA: TGTGCCAGCAGCCAAGAAGAAACGCAGGGCCCCTACGAGCAGTACTTC. This translates into CASSQEETQGPYEQYF.